The 25 T cell receptor beta chains reported below all come from one sample, sequenced in a study of T cell responses to AZD1222 COVID-19 vaccine. Only in-frame clones appear in the TCRdb table, and some are missing; sequencing was by immunoSEQ multiplex PCR. The table records 85,000 or so clones, around 83% of them present only once. The sample in question was peripheral blood, obtained 28 days after the second AZD1222 dose. All receptors derive from an adult who received the AZD1222 COVID-19 vaccine.

This chain links TRBV21-1 with TRBJ1-3. TRBV21-1 is a listed pseudogene. The CDR3 is 18 residues long. Here the CDR3 reads CASSTSGTGISSGNTIYF. The CDR3 DNA sequence: TGTGCCAGCAGCACTTCTGGGACGGGAATCAGCTCTGGAAACACCATATATTTT.

The CDR3 DNA sequence: TGCGCCACCGGGACTAGCGGGAGCTCCTACAATGAGCAGTTCTTC. Encoded protein: CATGTSGSSYNEQFF. The chain couples TRBV5-1 to TRBJ2-1, with TRBD2 matching 14 bases. J lost 0 bases, V lost 9 bases, and 2 bases had no gene match. Germline V gene lookup returns CDR1 SGHRS and CDR2 YFSETQ. The length of the CDR3 is 15 residues.

The chain couples TRBV5-6 to TRBJ2-1; D might be TRBD1 (5 bases). CDR1 is SGHDT, CDR2 YYEEEE, per germline. V dropped 5 bases and J dropped 7 bases, with 10 bases sitting between them. This CDR3 region has 12 residues. The CDR3 DNA reads TGTGCCAGCAGGCTGCCAGGGAATGAGCAGTTCTTC. It yields the protein CASRLPGNEQFF.

As for this clone: The same CDR3 can be traced to other DNA sequences in this sample. The chain employs TRBV18 and TRBJ2-5, with no clear D. In germline, CDR1 is KGHSH, CDR2 LQKENI. The CDR3 spans 12 residues. The V and J ends lost 1 base and 5 bases respectively, with 5 bases between them. The CDR3 here is CASSPQGETQYF. DNA of the CDR3: TGTGCCAGCTCACCACAAGGGGAGACCCAGTACTTC.

The gene calls are TRBV7-2 and TRBJ2-7; possibly TRBD1 for D (7 bases). CDR1 is SGHTA, CDR2 FQGNSA, per germline. V was shortened by 5 bases and J by 3 bases, with 14 bases between the two germline ends. The CDR3 contains 14 residues. The CDR3 reads CASSPARDSYEQYF. Written as DNA, the CDR3 is TGTGCCAGCAGCCCTGCGCGGGACAGCTACGAGCAGTACTTC.

The chain has TRBV7-8 and TRBJ1-2; tentatively, D is TRBD1 (6 bases). Germline V gives CDR1 SGHVS, CDR2 FQNEAQ. The V end was cut by 5 bases, the J end by 3 bases, with 13 bases between. The CDR3 runs to 14 residues. The chain's CDR3 is CASSGYRVDYGYTF. The CDR3 DNA reads TGTGCCAGCAGCGGCTACAGGGTTGACTATGGCTACACCTTC.

The V and J genes are TRBV19 and TRBJ1-1; TRBD1 is a possible D gene (5 bases). V was cut by 5 bases and J by 4 bases, with 17 bases left in between. Germline V gives CDR1 LNHDA, CDR2 SQIVND (reference sequence). This CDR3 region has 15 residues. The CDR3 is CASSPPGTASTEAFF. For the CDR3, the DNA is TGTGCCAGTAGTCCACCTGGGACGGCCAGCACTGAAGCTTTCTTT.

This rearrangement joins TRBV7-8 to TRBJ2-7; D unclear. The CDR3 is 12 amino acids. Germline CDR1 reads SGHVS; CDR2 reads FQNEAQ. Trimming took 5 bases from V and 0 from J, leaving 5 bases between them. The CDR3 spells CASSLRSYEQYF. The CDR3 region has the DNA TGTGCCAGCAGCCTCCGCTCCTACGAGCAGTACTTC.

The chain recombines TRBV15 with TRBJ2-1; D possibly corresponds to TRBD2 (5 bases). V lost 5 bases to trimming and J lost 12 bases, with 23 bases between them. The CDR3 spans 15 residues. Per germline, CDR1 LNHNV and CDR2 YYDKDF (reference sequence). The CDR3 DNA sequence: TGTGCCACCAGCGAGGGCGGAACACCCCGGCGGGTGCAGTTCTTC. Translation: CATSEGGTPRRVQFF. Together with reference TRBV15 and TRBJ2-1, the CDR3 gives the full variable domain: DAMVIQNPRYQVTQFGKPVTLSCSQTLNHNVMYWYQQKSSQAPKLLFHYYDKDFNNEADTPDNFQSRRPNTSFCFLDIRSPGLGDTAMYLCATSEGGTPRRVQFFGPGTRLTVL.

This chain links TRBV2 with TRBJ1-6, with D maybe TRBD1 (5 bases). Germline values: CDR1 SNHLY, CDR2 FYNNEI. The V gene lost 4 bases and the J gene lost 13 bases, with 20 bases spanning the gap. This CDR3 has 15 residues. CDR3 sequence reads: CASSGQQVRVIPLHF. For the CDR3, the DNA is TGTGCCAGCAGTGGACAACAGGTTAGAGTCATTCCCCTCCACTTT.

The chain is built from TRBV11-2 and TRBJ2-3; D not resolved. The germline V and J ends were trimmed by 3 bases and 8 bases, with 9 bases remaining between them. Germline-derived CDR1 and CDR2 are SGHAT and FQNNGV. The CDR3 contains 12 residues. The CDR3 region is CASSLGEATQYF. CDR3 coding DNA: TGTGCCAGCAGCTTGGGTGAGGCTACGCAGTATTTT.

V gene TRBV18 combines with J gene TRBJ2-5, with 15 bases matching TRBD2. The V gene's germline CDR1 is KGHSH and CDR2 LQKENI. J lost 13 bases, V lost 0 bases, and 6 bases had no gene match. The CDR3 runs 15 residues. In DNA form, the CDR3 reads TGTGCCAGCTCACCACCGGGACTAGCGGGGGGCCTCGGGTACTTC. Residues: CASSPPGLAGGLGYF.

The chain combines TRBV11-2 with TRBJ2-1; D unresolved. CDR1 and CDR2 (germline): SGHAT, FQNNGV. The CDR3 extends over 15 amino acids. The V end lost 6 bases, the J end lost 5 bases, and 17 bases lay between the germline ends. CDR3 region: CASSEFYASHNEQFF. The CDR3 DNA is TGTGCCAGCAGTGAATTCTATGCATCCCACAATGAGCAGTTCTTC.

This clone was seen a single time. The chain is built from TRBV6-5 and TRBJ2-7, with D hard to call. V gave up 7 bases and J gave up 6 bases, with 16 bases separating them. In germline, CDR1 is MNHEY, CDR2 SVGAGI. The CDR3 spans 13 residues. CDR3 protein: CASKVAGESEQYF. The CDR3 DNA is TGTGCCAGCAAGGTCGCAGGAGAAAGCGAGCAGTACTTC.

The V gene is TRBV15, the J gene TRBJ2-6, with D perhaps TRBD1 (5 bases). The CDR3 contains 18 residues. CDR1 is LNHNV, CDR2 YYDKDF, per germline (reference sequence). Trimming took off 3 bases at V and 2 bases at J, with 17 bases between the two ends. As DNA, the CDR3 is TGTGCCACCAGCAGCGATAGGACACAAGTAGCTGGGGCCAACGTCCTGACTTTC. Encoded protein: CATSSDRTQVAGANVLTF.

The rearrangement uses TRBV24-1 and TRBJ1-2; perhaps TRBD1 as D (5 bases). The CDR3 loop spans 14 amino acids. CDR1 is KGHDR, CDR2 SFDVKD, per germline. The V gene lost 4 bases and the J gene lost 2 bases, with 10 bases spanning the gap. The CDR3 spells CATSDQDKNYGYTF. CDR3 coding DNA: TGTGCCACCAGTGACCAGGACAAGAACTATGGCTACACCTTC.

This rearrangement joins TRBV19 to TRBJ2-1; D is undetermined. Germline loops: CDR1 LNHDA, CDR2 SQIVND (reference sequence). The ends were cut back, 3 bases at V and 8 bases at J, with 17 bases in the middle. The CDR3 loop spans 15 amino acids. The chain's CDR3 is CASSIRDFQGDEQFF. The CDR3 region has the DNA TGTGCCAGTAGTATCAGAGACTTCCAAGGCGATGAGCAGTTCTTC.

The rearrangement links TRBV9 to TRBJ1-2; TRBD1 aligns across 11 bases. V was pared by 0 bases and J by 4 bases, with 5 bases of the junction left unmatched. The V gene's germline CDR1 is SGDLS and CDR2 YYNGEE. The CDR3 is 16 residues long. Written as DNA, the CDR3 is TGTGCCAGCAGCGTAGGCGGACAGGGGGCCAGCTATGGCTACACCTTC. Its translation is CASSVGGQGASYGYTF.

The V and J genes are TRBV27 and TRBJ2-2; perhaps TRBD2 as D (5 bases). The V and J ends lost 6 bases and 2 bases respectively, with 13 bases between them. CDR1 is MNHEY and CDR2 is SMNVEV in the germline V gene (reference sequence). The CDR3 totals 15 residues. The CDR3 sequence: CASRWGSGNTGELFF. CDR3 nucleotide sequence: TGTGCCAGCAGGTGGGGATCGGGAAACACCGGGGAGCTGTTTTTT.

The chain couples TRBV20-1 to TRBJ2-2; TRBD2 might be the D (6 bases). The V gene's germline CDR1 is DFQATT and CDR2 SNEGSKA (reference sequence). The germline V and J ends were trimmed by 6 bases and 10 bases, with 12 bases remaining between them. The CDR3 sequence is 11 residues long. The CDR3 reads CSARGYSELFF. The CDR3 nucleotides read TGCAGTGCACGGGGGTATTCGGAGCTGTTTTTT.

The table lists this clone with a count of one. The genes are TRBV6-5 and TRBJ2-7; D possibly corresponds to TRBD1 (5 bases). Germline V gene data show CDR1 as MNHEY and CDR2 as SVGAGI. The CDR3 is made up of 15 amino acids. Deletions cut 2 bases from V and 7 bases from J, with 18 bases between. The CDR3 here is CASSYLPPGLGEQYF. The CDR3 region has the DNA TGTGCCAGCAGTTACCTCCCGCCAGGGCTTGGGGAGCAGTACTTC.

This clone was picked up a small number of times. The V call is TRBV4-2, the J call TRBJ2-3, with D possibly being TRBD2 (7 bases). The CDR3 extends over 14 amino acids. V gave up 0 bases and J gave up 6 bases, with 10 bases separating them. Germline CDR1 reads LGHNA; CDR2 reads YNFKEQ. The CDR3 bases are TGTGCCAGCAGCCAAGATGCGGGGGCTGATACGCAGTATTTT. As protein: CASSQDAGADTQYF.

This rearrangement joins TRBV5-1 to TRBJ1-1; weak D call: TRBD1 (6 bases). CDR1 and CDR2 (germline): SGHRS, YFSETQ. This CDR3 comprises 15 residues. V dropped 0 bases and J dropped 5 bases, with 14 bases sitting between them. This CDR3 reads CASSLAQGRGTEAFF. The CDR3, as DNA: TGCGCCAGCAGCTTGGCCCAGGGGAGGGGTACTGAAGCTTTCTTT.

The chain joins TRBV27 to TRBJ2-7; 10 bases map to TRBD1. This CDR3 has 14 residues. Germline assignment: CDR1 MNHEY and CDR2 SMNVEV (reference sequence). V lost 3 bases and J lost 3; bases outside the gene matches: 2. CDR3 region: CASSFDRGLYEQYF. CDR3 DNA: TGTGCCAGCAGTTTCGACAGGGGGCTCTACGAGCAGTACTTC.

The rearrangement joins TRBV5-1 to TRBJ2-3; tentatively, D is TRBD1 (6 bases). The CDR3 has 14 residues. V lost 5 bases to trimming and J lost 9 bases, with 19 bases between them. CDR1 and CDR2 (germline): SGHRS, YFSETQ. The CDR3 spells CASSRTQGPETQYF. CDR3 nucleotides: TGCGCCAGCAGTAGGACCCAGGGGCCGGAGACGCAGTATTTT. Filled out from reference TRBV5-1 and TRBJ2-3, the complete variable domain reads KAGVTQTPRYLIKTRGQQVTLSCSPISGHRSVSWYQQTPGQGLQFLFEYFSETQRNKGNFPGRFSGRQFSNSRSEMNVSTLELGDSALYLCASSRTQGPETQYFGPGTRLTVL.